This paragraph reports one T cell receptor beta chain. Its antigen remains unidentified. No base qualities exist here, and no much larger clone lies one base off it. The source of the sample is a study of T cells in Graves' hyperthyroidism and ophthalmopathy (dated by TCRdb to the late 2010s). With regard to the full study: Peripheral blood samples were taken at initial diagnosis, before any treatment was given. To identify TCR V-J signatures that set the groups apart, the researchers used a discovery cohort of about a hundred patients, made up of around 40 with Graves' ophthalmopathy and some 58 with stable Graves' hyperthyroidism. Prospective prediction of ophthalmopathy was tested in an independent validation cohort of some 20 hyperthyroidism patients and 15 to 17 patients who later progressed to ophthalmopathy. For training and testing, the approximately 92 patients in the discovery cohort were randomly divided in a 7:3 ratio. In six Graves' hyperthyroidism patients, the study also compared T-cell repertoires from thyroid tissue with T-cell repertoires from blood. After sampling, hyperthyroidism patients received methimazole starting at 30 mg daily, and ophthalmopathy patients received high-dose intravenous methylprednisolone. The paper describes TCR Vbeta CDR3 sequencing of 135 peripheral blood samples, made up of roughly 40 ophthalmopathy patients, roughly 75 hyperthyroidism patients and 17 progressor patients.

A patient counted as having stable Graves' hyperthyroidism if no progression to ophthalmopathy occurred over 18 months of follow-up. Hyperthyroidism patients were newly diagnosed, with disease duration under 2 months, and aged 18 to 65 years. The study excluded patients with uncontrolled infections, other autoimmune diseases, pregnancy or lactation. Diagnoses relied on clinical symptoms, serum thyroxine and TRAb, thyroid ultrasound and orbital computed tomography. Ficoll-Paque density gradient centrifugation was used to isolate PBMCs from about 10 ml of fresh peripheral blood. Total RNA was extracted with Trizol reagent, and quality was checked on an Agilent 2100 Bioanalyzer. The study at large found these results: No statistical method was used to fix the sample size in advance, and group allocation was not hidden from the investigators. A 13 V-J signature model separated ophthalmopathy from stable hyperthyroidism, with roughly 88% sensitivity and roughly 84% specificity in cross-validation and 80%/75% in testing. Most expanded thyroid clonotypes (frequency above 0.001) were also detected in blood, a finding suggesting that blood repertoires may reflect thyroid immune responses. During validation, the model predicted progression to ophthalmopathy a median of approximately six months ahead of onset, with almost 71% sensitivity and 72% to 85% specificity.

Trimming takes 4 bases from V and 0 bases from J, and the germline ends sit 15 bases apart. Reading the germline V gene gives CDR1 SGDLS and CDR2 YYNGEE. The CDR3 sequence holds 16 residues, the cysteine and phenylalanine included. Only CDR3 DNA remains: 48 bases, in frame from the first base. The TCR beta CDR3 regions were amplified from the RNA transcripts. The first round of RT-PCR for the TCR CDR3 was performed with the HTBI primer set and the Qiagen OneStep RT-PCR kit. The libraries were constructed in a second round of multiplex PCR and then size-selected and purified. Libraries were sequenced paired-end with 100 bp reads on an Illumina HiSeq2000. The authors' analysis ran thus. Raw data were processed with SOAPnuke, discarding reads with adapters, uncalled bases, mean Phred below 15, or no exact constant-primer or identifier match. High-quality paired reads were merged using COPE v1.2.5, and each unique nucleotide sequence was defined as a clonotype. Clonotypes were aligned to IMGT TRBV, TRBD and TRBJ reference segments using MiTCR v1.1. Only V-J combinations with frequency above 0.0001, covering about 99% of repertoires, were analysed. The TCS score was defined as the ratio of F50 (clonal expansion) to E x V (chaos), calculated using BLOSUM62-based TCRdist between CDR3 peptides within each V-J. Welch's t-statistics and random forest reduced approximately 520 V-J features to 13, which were used in a naive Bayes classifier (R e1071). TCRdb reprocessing: public reads trimmed at Q25 with fastp, clones called with MiXCR, in-frame beta chains kept. Every CDR3 protein is listed once, alongside the most common genes and DNA of its rows. The V and J calls here are based on TCRdb, not the publication. The sample table shows around 350,000 distinct CDR3 sequences, and around 13% are seen once. Together, the top ten hold around 9.2% of the sample.

Recombination joined TRBV9 with TRBJ2-3; the D gene is possibly TRBD1 or TRBD2, each agreeing over 5 bases. The sequence was collected from a woman younger than 30 with Graves' hyperthyroidism. Material for sequencing was blood. In nucleotide form, the sequence is TGTGCCAGCAGCCCAAGGACTGGGGCCAGCACAGATACGCAGTATTTT. This encodes CASSPRTGASTDTQYF.